These 20 T cell receptor beta chains were sequenced from one sample in a study of cytomegalovirus exposure and HLA in healthy donors. The study ran its PCR with 60 Vbeta and 13 Jbeta primers. Data came from immunoSEQ multiplex PCR; TCRdb stores just in-frame clones and leaves some out. Of 200,000 or so clones in the sample, about four fifths were seen once. The specimen sequenced was PBMCs. These receptors came from a boy younger than 18 in good health and CMV-seronegative.

The chain carries TRBV5-1 and TRBJ2-7, with D possibly TRBD2 on 5 matching bases. There are 15 residues in the CDR3. V was trimmed by 3 bases and J by 3 bases, leaving 16 bases between them. Germline CDR1 SGHRS, CDR2 YFSETQ. DNA for the CDR3: TGCGCCAGCAGCTCCACGGGAACCGGGCACTACGAGCAGTACTTC. Its translation: CASSSTGTGHYEQYF.

The chain is built from TRBV15 and TRBJ1-4; 7 bases are a match to TRBD1. Germline V gene data show CDR1 as LNHNV and CDR2 as YYDKDF (reference sequence). The CDR3 is 15 residues long. The trim removed 3 bases at V and 5 bases at J, leaving 6 bases unmatched. The CDR3 reads CATSSEAGGNEKLFF. The CDR3 DNA follows: TGTGCCACCAGCAGTGAGGCAGGGGGGAATGAAAAACTGTTTTTT.

The chain links TRBV4-1 to TRBJ1-2; 7 bases line up with TRBD1. This CDR3 spans 17 amino acids. Trimming took 2 bases from V and 5 from J; bases not matched to a gene: 14. Per the germline V gene, CDR1 is MGHRA and CDR2 is YSYEKL. Here the CDR3 reads CASSQPPSPGTAYGYTF. CDR3 DNA: TGCGCCAGCAGCCAACCCCCAAGCCCCGGGACAGCTTATGGCTACACCTTC.

V is TRBV18 and J is TRBJ2-1; maybe TRBD2 (6 bases). The CDR3 spans 18 residues. Trimming shortened V by 5 bases and J by 5 bases, and 25 bases separated the two germline ends. Germline V gene sequence: CDR1 KGHSH, CDR2 LQKENI. In nucleotides, the CDR3 is TGTGCCAGCTCAACTACCGGGACTCCAACCTGGGGTGACAATGAGCAGTTCTTC. As protein: CASSTTGTPTWGDNEQFF. Complete variable domain (other parts from reference TRBV18 and TRBJ2-1): NAGVMQNPRHLVRRRGQEARLRCSPMKGHSHVYWYRQLPEEGLKFMVYLQKENIIDESGMPKERFSAEFPKEGPSILRIQQVVRGDSAAYFCASSTTGTPTWGDNEQFFGPGTRLTVL.

The chain carries TRBV6-5 and TRBJ1-1; D not certain. The germline CDR1 and CDR2 sequences are MNHEY and SVGAGI. The CDR3 extends over 13 amino acids. Trimming pared 8 bases from V and 1 base from J, leaving 11 bases between. The CDR3 loop is CASYPGSNTEAFF. The CDR3 coding sequence is TGTGCCAGCTATCCGGGATCGAACACTGAAGCTTTCTTT.

The rearrangement links TRBV7-9 to TRBJ2-7; TRBD1 agrees at 9 bases. Trimming cost V 7 bases and J 6 bases; bases outside gene matches: 4. The CDR3 loop spans 12 amino acids. Germline V gene data show CDR1 as SEHNR and CDR2 as FQNEAQ (reference sequence). The CDR3 sequence: CASTTGGIEQYF. In DNA form, the CDR3 reads TGTGCCAGCACTACAGGGGGCATCGAGCAGTACTTC.

This sequence joins TRBV27 and TRBJ2-7; the D is unclear. Germline loops: CDR1 MNHEY, CDR2 SMNVEV (reference sequence). The CDR3 has 12 residues. The V end lost 4 bases, the J end lost 5 bases, and 9 bases lay between the germline ends. CDR3 coding DNA: TGTGCCAGCAGTTCTTTCGGTGACGAGCAGTACTTC. Its translation is CASSSFGDEQYF.

The chain links TRBV6-6 to TRBJ1-5; tentatively, D is TRBD1 (5 bases). Trimming removed 7 bases from V and 0 bases from J, with 10 bases in between. Germline V gene data show CDR1 as MNHNY and CDR2 as SVGAGI (reference sequence). This CDR3 has 14 residues. In nucleotides, the CDR3 is TGTGCCAGCACCACAGGTTATAGCAATCAGCCCCAGCATTTT. It translates to CASTTGYSNQPQHF.

This chain connects TRBV15 to TRBJ2-5, with D uncertain. Between the trimmed V and J ends, which lost 5 bases and 3 bases, there was a span of 10 bases. This CDR3 is built from 13 residues. Germline-derived CDR1 and CDR2 are LNHNV and YYDKDF (reference sequence). The CDR3: CATSVLPEETQYF. CDR3 DNA sequence: TGTGCCACCAGCGTTCTCCCTGAAGAGACCCAGTACTTC.

This rearrangement joins TRBV5-1 to TRBJ2-5; maybe TRBD2 (5 bases). Looked up from germline, CDR1 is SGHRS and CDR2 is YFSETQ. The CDR3 is 15 residues long. The V end was cut by 4 bases, the J end by 4 bases, with 17 bases between. CDR3 sequence reads: CASSPDSPSTETQYF. The CDR3 DNA follows: TGCGCCAGCAGCCCGGACTCACCCTCCACAGAGACCCAGTACTTC.

The chain combines TRBV13 with TRBJ2-3; TRBD1 aligns across 7 bases. Germline CDR1 reads PRHDT; CDR2 reads FYEKMQ (reference sequence). J lost 7 bases, V lost 6 bases, and 7 bases had no gene match. This CDR3 contains 13 residues. Here the CDR3 reads CASSYPTGNTQYF. CDR3 DNA: TGTGCCAGCAGTTATCCGACAGGGAATACGCAGTATTTT.

The V call is TRBV6-5, the J call TRBJ1-5; no reliable D call. V was cut by 7 bases and J by 0 bases, with 10 bases left in between. The CDR3 runs to 14 residues. Germline CDR1 MNHEY, CDR2 SVGAGI. CDR3 sequence (DNA): TGTGCCAGCAATCGGGATTCTAGCAATCAGCCCCAGCATTTT. It codes for CASNRDSSNQPQHF.

The CDR3 DNA reads as TGTGCCAGCAGCGTACGCCCGGACAGGGGACTCGAAAAACTGTTTTTT. Translation gives CASSVRPDRGLEKLFF. This sequence joins TRBV9 and TRBJ1-4, with 9 bases fitting TRBD1. After removal of 1 base from V and 8 bases from J, the junction contained 9 bases not matched to a gene. Germline CDR1 and CDR2: SGDLS and YYNGEE. The CDR3 totals 16 residues.

This rearrangement joins TRBV28 to TRBJ1-5; 12 bases align to TRBD1. With 3 bases clipped from V and 5 bases from J, the junction kept 8 bases outside the gene matches. Germline V CDR1 and CDR2: MDHEN, SYDVKM. CDR3 size: 17 residues. The CDR3 nucleotides read TGTGCCAGCAGTTTGTTTCCGGGACAGGGGGCCGATCAGCCCCAGCATTTT. Translation gives CASSLFPGQGADQPQHF.

V gene TRBV7-6 combines with J gene TRBJ2-7, with TRBD1 matching over 11 bases. Germline V lookup: CDR1 SGHVS, CDR2 FNYEAQ. V was clipped by 5 bases and J by 6 bases; unmatched bases: 3. CDR3 size: 13 residues. The CDR3 sequence: CASSPGTGGEQYF. CDR3 bases: TGTGCCAGCAGCCCCGGGACAGGGGGCGAGCAGTACTTC. Together with reference TRBV7-6 and TRBJ2-7, the CDR3 gives the full variable domain: GAGVSQSPRYKVTKRGQDVALRCDPISGHVSLYWYRQALGQGPEFLTYFNYEAQQDKSGLPNDRFSAERPEGSISTLTIQRTEQRDSAMYRCASSPGTGGEQYFGPGTRLTVT.

The J gene is TRBJ2-1, the V gene TRBV13, with 9 bases lining up with TRBD2. The V gene end was trimmed by 4 bases and the J gene end by 5 bases; junction bases not matched to a gene: 6. Germline CDR1 PRHDT, CDR2 FYEKMQ (reference sequence). The CDR3 sequence is 15 residues long. The CDR3 region is CASSSAGGRDNEQFF. CDR3 sequence (DNA): TGTGCCAGCAGCTCAGCGGGGGGCCGAGACAATGAGCAGTTCTTC.

The sample holds one count of this clone. The rearrangement links TRBV10-3 to TRBJ1-1; D ambiguous. The V end lost 7 bases, the J end lost 0 bases, and 21 bases lay between the germline ends. This CDR3 spans 17 amino acids. CDR1 is ENHRY and CDR2 is SYGVKD in the germline V gene. CDR3 bases: TGTGCCATCACTGTGACTCACTGGAAGATAATGAACACTGAAGCTTTCTTT. Translating it yields CAITVTHWKIMNTEAFF.

V is TRBV27 and J is TRBJ2-2, with 10 bases lining up with TRBD1. The germline V gene encodes CDR1 MNHEY and CDR2 SMNVEV (reference sequence). This CDR3 is built from 14 residues. V shed 3 bases, J shed 9 bases, and the junction held 4 bases outside the gene matches. The CDR3 bases are TGTGCCAGCAGTTTGGGGACAGGGGTACGGGAGCTGTTTTTT. Amino acid sequence: CASSLGTGVRELFF.

The chain uses TRBV5-1 and TRBJ1-2; a possible D gene is TRBD1 (6 bases). Trimming left V 2 bases short and J 4 bases short, with 12 bases between. CDR3 length: 14 residues. Germline CDR1 and CDR2: SGHRS and YFSETQ. The CDR3, as DNA: TGCGCCAGCAGCTTACAGGGTTCGAGCTATGGCTACACCTTC. Encoded protein: CASSLQGSSYGYTF.

This chain connects TRBV7-2 to TRBJ2-5, with D unresolved. The V end was cut by 2 bases, the J end by 4 bases, with 11 bases between. From germline, CDR1 is SGHTA and CDR2 FQGNSA. The CDR3 consists of 14 residues. CDR3 sequence reads: CASSLPARRETQYF. The CDR3 region has the DNA TGTGCCAGCAGCTTACCCGCGCGGCGAGAGACCCAGTACTTC.